The 20 T cell receptor beta chains below were found in one sample sequenced in a study of CD8 T cells in Susac syndrome. Random-hexamer reverse transcription was applied to roughly 0.45 to 1 ug RNA. TCRdb reprocessed the immunoSEQ multiplex PCR reads via MiXCR and lists one record per CDR3 protein. This table has 80,000 to 90,000 distinct CDR3 sequences, approximately 92% appearing once. What was sequenced was CD8+ T cells from PBMCs. Receptors were obtained from a human donor in good health.

The chain joins TRBV2 to TRBJ2-7; 9 bases line up with TRBD2. The CDR3 spans 16 residues. Germline V gene sequence: CDR1 SNHLY, CDR2 FYNNEI. The V gene end was trimmed by 7 bases and the J gene end by 2 bases; junction bases not matched to a gene: 12. The CDR3 protein is CASTEGLAPTTYEQYF. The CDR3 DNA sequence: TGTGCCAGCACCGAGGGACTAGCCCCAACCACCTACGAGCAGTACTTC.

The V and J genes are TRBV20-1 and TRBJ2-3; 13 positions match TRBD2. This CDR3 comprises 16 residues. J lost 4 bases, V lost 3 bases, and 7 bases had no gene match. The germline V gene has CDR1 DFQATT and CDR2 SNEGSKA (reference sequence). CDR3 nucleotide sequence: TGCAGTGCTAGGACTAGCGGGGGGCCGCTTTCAGATACGCAGTATTTT. Its protein is CSARTSGGPLSDTQYF.

A note on this clonotype: The junction and the germline gene differ at one end; a read error may be behind it. V usage is TRBV27 and J usage is TRBJ1-1; D unresolved. The germline V gene has CDR1 MNHEY and CDR2 SMNVEV (reference sequence). This CDR3 has 13 amino acids. The CDR3 loop reads CASSLRENTEVFF. DNA for the CDR3: TGTGCCAGCAGTTTAAGAGAGAACACTGAAGTTTTCTTT.

V is TRBV29-1 and J is TRBJ2-3; D is ambiguous. The CDR3 is 17 amino acids. Germline CDR1 and CDR2: SQVTM and ANQGSEA. V shed 0 bases and J shed 2 bases, with 18 bases lying between them. DNA of the CDR3: TGCAGCGTTGAAGATCTTAAAATTGGCAGTCCCACAGATACGCAGTATTTT. It translates to CSVEDLKIGSPTDTQYF.

The V call is TRBV15, the J call TRBJ2-1, with D perhaps being TRBD1 or TRBD2 (5 bases each). The CDR3 runs 14 residues. V was shortened by 6 bases and J by 8 bases, with 17 bases between the two germline ends. CDR1 is LNHNV and CDR2 is YYDKDF in the germline V gene (reference sequence). The CDR3 loop reads CATRAGTSEDEQFF. The CDR3 nucleotides read TGTGCCACCAGGGCCGGGACGTCGGAGGATGAGCAGTTCTTC.

The chain recombines TRBV13 with TRBJ2-5, with 9 bases aligning to TRBD2. Germline assignment: CDR1 PRHDT and CDR2 FYEKMQ (reference sequence). After removal of 3 bases from V and 5 bases from J, the junction contained 7 bases not matched to a gene. There are 15 residues in the CDR3. The CDR3 DNA reads TGTGCCAGCAGCTTTGTCGGACTAGCGTACGAGACCCAGTACTTC. Encoded protein: CASSFVGLAYETQYF.

The CDR3 spells CASSQDITAEYGYTF. CDR3 bases: TGTGCCAGCAGCCAAGATATAACAGCCGAATATGGCTACACCTTC. The chain joins TRBV4-2 to TRBJ1-2, with D unclear. Deletions cut 0 bases from V and 5 bases from J, with 13 bases between. The length of the CDR3 is 15 residues. Per germline, CDR1 LGHNA and CDR2 YNFKEQ.

The rearrangement joins TRBV5-6 to TRBJ2-1; 7 bases are a match to TRBD2. Trimming cost V 3 bases and J 9 bases; bases outside gene matches: 3. This CDR3 spans 12 amino acids. Germline V gene sequence: CDR1 SGHDT, CDR2 YYEEEE. This CDR3 reads CASSYGTTEQFF. The CDR3 bases are TGTGCCAGCAGCTATGGGACTACTGAGCAGTTCTTC.

The chain uses TRBV29-1 and TRBJ2-7; D gene ambiguous. The germline CDR1 and CDR2 sequences are SQVTM and ANQGSEA. Trimming removed 1 base from V and 9 bases from J, with 10 bases in between. The CDR3 has 11 residues. The CDR3 spells CSVEATPGQYF. CDR3 sequence (DNA): TGCAGCGTTGAAGCTACCCCGGGGCAGTACTTC.

The chain recombines TRBV20-1 with TRBJ1-1; D not resolved. Germline V CDR1 and CDR2: DFQATT, SNEGSKA (reference sequence). The CDR3 is 13 residues long. The ends were cut back, 0 bases at V and 5 bases at J, with 10 bases in the middle. The CDR3 loop is CSARDGGETEAFF. Here the CDR3 DNA reads TGCAGTGCTAGAGATGGCGGGGAGACTGAAGCTTTCTTT.

V and J are TRBV7-8 and TRBJ2-1; TRBD2 matches 13 bases. The V segment lost 10 bases and the J segment 10 bases; nucleotides outside the gene matches: 10. Germline-derived CDR1 and CDR2 are SGHVS and FQNEAQ. This CDR3 is built from 14 residues. The CDR3 spells CAISPGLAGWEQFF. CDR3 sequence (DNA): TGTGCCATCTCACCGGGACTAGCGGGGTGGGAGCAGTTCTTC.

The chain combines TRBV2 with TRBJ1-1; D is uncertain. The CDR3 spans 11 residues. Trimming removed 6 bases from V and 11 bases from J, with 13 bases in between. CDR1 and CDR2 (germline): SNHLY, FYNNEI. CDR3 protein: CASRTKRGAFF. The CDR3 bases are TGTGCCAGCAGAACAAAGCGCGGTGCTTTCTTT.

With regard to this clonotype: The junction and the germline gene differ at one end; a read error may be behind it. This chain links TRBV9 with TRBJ1-2; tentative D call: TRBD1 (6 bases). This CDR3 has 12 residues. The germline CDR1 and CDR2 sequences are SGDLS and YYNGEE. CDR3 coding DNA: TGTGCCAGCAGCCGCTTCGGGGCAGGGGAGGCCTTC. Residues: CASSRFGAGEAF.

The chain links TRBV27 to TRBJ1-1; D might be TRBD1 (6 bases). The CDR3 runs to 14 residues. Germline V gene lookup returns CDR1 MNHEY and CDR2 SMNVEV (reference sequence). The V end was cut by 6 bases, the J end by 0 bases, with 11 bases between. The DNA for the CDR3 is TGTGCCAGCAGAGCCCGGACAGTGAACACTGAAGCTTTCTTT. This gives the protein CASRARTVNTEAFF.

The chain links TRBV5-6 to TRBJ2-2; unclear D gene. Trimming left V 0 bases short and J 4 bases short, with 7 bases between. The CDR3 is 14 residues long. Per the germline V gene, CDR1 is SGHDT and CDR2 is YYEEEE. DNA for the CDR3: TGTGCCAGCAGCTTGGTACACTCCACCGGGGAGCTGTTTTTT. Its translation: CASSLVHSTGELFF.

The chain uses TRBV5-6 and TRBJ2-6; 7 bases map to TRBD1. Germline lookup yields CDR1 SGHDT and CDR2 YYEEEE. CDR3 length: 15 residues. J gave up 0 bases and V 4 bases, and 1 base lay outside the gene matches. CDR3 amino acids: CASSRTGSGANVLTF. In DNA, the CDR3 is TGTGCCAGCAGCCGGACAGGCTCTGGGGCCAACGTCCTGACTTTC.

The chain has TRBV6-4 and TRBJ2-3; D uncertain. The CDR3 runs 14 residues. Germline-derived CDR1 and CDR2 are MRHNA and SNTAGT. V was pared by 3 bases and J by 3 bases, with 10 bases between. CDR3 amino acids: CASSEGGETDTQYF. The CDR3 nucleotides are TGTGCCAGCAGTGAAGGTGGGGAAACAGATACGCAGTATTTT.

CDR3 DNA: TGTGCCAGCAGCTTAGGGGTTCTGGGAGCTTTCTTT. The encoded protein is CASSLGVLGAFF. The chain is built from TRBV7-9 and TRBJ1-1; no firm D call. Trimming took off 1 base at V and 10 bases at J, with 10 bases between the two ends. CDR1 and CDR2 (germline): SEHNR, FQNEAQ (reference sequence). The CDR3 contains 12 residues.

The rearrangement joins TRBV7-9 to TRBJ1-6, with D tentatively TRBD1 (5 bases). The CDR3 extends over 17 amino acids. With 5 bases removed from V and 0 bases from J, the gap between germline ends came to 14 bases. The germline gives CDR1 SEHNR, CDR2 FQNEAQ (reference sequence). CDR3 DNA: TGTGCCAGCAGCCCCGGTGACAGCAGCTCCTATAATTCACCCCTCCACTTT. Protein: CASSPGDSSSYNSPLHF.

V usage is TRBV11-2 and J usage is TRBJ2-2; D gene uncertain. Germline CDR1 is SGHAT and CDR2 is FQNNGV. V was pared by 0 bases and J by 5 bases, with 7 bases between. The CDR3 loop spans 14 amino acids. For the CDR3, the DNA is TGTGCCAGCAGCTTAGATACCGGGACCGGGGAGCTGTTTTTT. It codes for CASSLDTGTGELFF.